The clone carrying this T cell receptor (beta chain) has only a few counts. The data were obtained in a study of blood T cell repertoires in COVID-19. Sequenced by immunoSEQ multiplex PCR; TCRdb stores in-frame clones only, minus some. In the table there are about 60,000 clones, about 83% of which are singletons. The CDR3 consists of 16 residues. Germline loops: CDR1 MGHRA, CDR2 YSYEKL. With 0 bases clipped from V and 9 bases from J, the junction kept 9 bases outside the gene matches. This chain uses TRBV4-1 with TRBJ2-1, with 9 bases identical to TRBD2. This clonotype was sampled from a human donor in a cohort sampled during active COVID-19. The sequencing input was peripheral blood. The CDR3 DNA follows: TGCGCCAGCAGCCAAGAGTCGCGGGGGGGCCGGGGTGAGCAGTTCTTC. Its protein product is CASSQESRGGRGEQFF.